This TCR beta chain emerged from a study of T cells in Graves' hyperthyroidism and ophthalmopathy. Points from the study as a whole: Onset of ophthalmopathy came a median 6.5 months after the model predicted it. The blood repertoire included most of the expanded thyroid clonotypes above 0.001.

As to this clonotype: Its matching antigen is unknown.

Regions amplified from RNA transcripts were the TCR beta CDR3 regions. An initial round of RT-PCR targeting the TCR CDR3 relied on the HTBI primer set. One entry per CDR3 protein, called by TCRdb with MiXCR from the multiplex PCR reads. The sample lists 500,000 to 650,000 distinct CDR3 sequences, roughly 17% occurring once. CDR1 is KGHSH, CDR2 LQKENI, per germline. Trimming took off 6 bases at V and 7 bases at J, with 19 bases between the two ends. The CDR3 runs 15 residues. Source material: blood. This receptor was taken from a woman between 18 and 29 years old with Graves' ophthalmopathy. V and J are TRBV18 and TRBJ2-1; maybe TRBD2 (7 bases). This CDR3 reads CASSTRGAAGNEQFF. CDR3 sequence (DNA): TGTGCCAGCTCTACCCGGGGGGCGGCAGGAAATGAGCAGTTCTTC.